This TCR beta chain stems from a study of blood T cell repertoires in COVID-19. Study in general: The samples span acute and convalescent COVID-19 from the United States, Italy and Spain.

TCRdb's copy holds only in-frame clones and misses some; the assay was immunoSEQ multiplex PCR. There are 250,000 to 300,000 clones in the sample; 80% to 90% occur only once, and more than 1.3% lies in the top ten. The sample was peripheral blood. The clonotype originates from a middle-aged woman who had recovered from COVID-19.

The CDR3 loop reads CASSPRNRMNTEAFF. DNA of the CDR3: TGTGCCAGCTCACCACGTAACAGGATGAACACTGAAGCTTTCTTT. V is TRBV18 and J is TRBJ1-1, with a possible D match to TRBD1 (5 bases). Germline V gives CDR1 KGHSH, CDR2 LQKENI. V lost 1 base and J 0 bases, leaving 9 bases between the germline ends. The CDR3 runs 15 residues.